This entry is about one T cell receptor beta chain. This clone's antigen is unknown. No per-base quality is available; no much larger clone lies one base away. These data belong to a study of T cells after yellow fever vaccination (dated by TCRdb to between 2018 and 2021). As for the study more broadly: The SMART-Seq v4 Ultra Low Input RNA kit was used to prepare libraries from fractions with low cell numbers. Bulk TCR alpha and beta repertoires were sequenced longitudinally to track T-cell clones before and after primary and booster YFV17D yellow fever vaccination. Two healthy male donors, one aged 18 to 29 and one aged 30 to 40 years, were included in the cohort. Blood was drawn at multiple timepoints before and after primary and secondary immunization, with bulk PBMC replicates and cell subsets isolated.

Between the V and J ends, shortened by 3 bases and 0 bases respectively, the junction contains 9 bases. From its cysteine to its phenylalanine, the CDR3 spans 15 amino acids. The entry retains the CDR3 DNA only, 45 bases that are in frame from base 1. The treatment or condition label of this sample denotes: live attenuated yellow fever vaccine strain. At every blood-draw timepoint, two biological replicates of bulk PBMCs were collected. PBMCs were isolated from peripheral blood using a standard Ficoll-Paque protocol. TriZol was used to extract RNA from bulk PBMCs, from CD4 and CD8 fractions, and from dextramer-positive and dextramer-negative fractions. On the study overall, not on this receptor specifically: Computational filtering was needed because FACS-sorted repertoires could contain abundant contaminating clonotypes from the bulk population. A small share of clonotypes occurred in both CD4 and CD8 compartments, likely arising from convergent recombination. Most clones expanded after primary vaccination were re-detected after the booster (just under 97% of CD4 and about nine tenths of CD8), suggesting broad memory maintenance. Because the study included only a couple of donors, the extent to which the findings can be generalized is limited. The secondary T-cell response was weaker than the primary response but faster, peaking on day 5 instead of day 15.

TCR cDNA was synthesized by 5'RACE template switching, through which a universal primer site and unique molecular identifiers were introduced. Priming for cDNA synthesis came from both the TCR alpha and TCR beta constant segments. Library amplification involved two PCR steps, and the second step added sample barcodes and sequencing adapters. Sequencing of libraries was performed on Illumina HiSeq 2500 (2x100 bp) or NovaSeq (2x150 bp). Per the source publication's procedure: Reads were demultiplexed and collapsed into UMI consensus sequences with MIGEC, and V(D)J alignment was performed with MiXCR. Vaccine-responding clonotypes were defined with edgeR using replicate PBMC samples, requiring FDR below 0.01 and a log2 fold change above 5 up to day 15. Each bulk clonotype was labeled CD4 or CD8 based on which sequenced repertoire, CD4 or CD8, contained the clonotype at higher abundance. TCRdb took the public reads, trimmed them with fastp at Q25, ran MiXCR for clone calling and kept in-frame beta chains. Identical CDR3 proteins give one entry, which carries the most common genes and DNA. The V and J calls and clone size come from TCRdb's table, not from the authors' own analysis. Here the sample has about 550,000 distinct CDR3 sequences; 15% to 20% occur a single time. The ten largest account for roughly an eighth of the sample.

The sequence is built from TRBV12-3 or TRBV12-4 and TRBJ2-4; confidence is insufficient to name the D gene. The sample here was PBMCs, taken 15 days after the yellow fever booster vaccination. The TCR comes from a man aged 30-40 years who received the YFV17D yellow fever vaccine. The nucleotides read TGTGCCAGCAGTTTTAGGCACACAGCCAAAAACATTCAGTACTTC. Its translation reads: CASSFRHTAKNIQYF.